This TCR delta chain was captured in a study of human gamma delta and Vdelta1 T cells. Overall study findings and caveats: Polyclonal Delta One T cells reportedly showed broad cytotoxic targeting of acute myeloid leukemia.

Losses at the gene ends were 0 bases for V and 0 bases for J; bases not matched to a gene: 9. CDR3 size: 19 residues. Germline V CDR1 and CDR2: GEAIGNYY, EKD. As regards this clone: Its target is not known.

TCRdb made new clone calls on the PCR reads using CATT. The data hold about 6,400 delta-chain clones, with 40% to 50% observed a single time. The chain has TRDV2 and TRDJ1; TRDD3 matches at 13 bases. Sequenced material: Vdelta1 gamma-delta T cells from blood grown in culture (DOT cells). This receptor was obtained from a human donor in good health. The CDR3 region is CACDTYLYWGIRYTDKLIF. The CDR3 nucleotides read TGTGCCTGTGACACCTACCTGTACTGGGGGATACGATACACCGATAAACTCATCTTT.